A single sample gave rise to the 16 T cell receptor beta chains below, sequenced in a study of cytomegalovirus exposure and HLA in healthy donors. Assay used: immunoSEQ multiplex PCR; TCRdb lists only in-frame clones, some missing. In the table there are under 150,000 clones, roughly 90% of which are singletons. Sequenced sample: PBMCs. The receptors derive from a young woman in good health and CMV-seropositive.

The chain uses TRBV30 and TRBJ1-1; 8 bases agree with TRBD1. The V segment lost 0 bases and the J segment 1 base; nucleotides outside the gene matches: 4. The CDR3 spans 15 residues. CDR1 and CDR2 (germline): GTSNPN, SVGIG (reference sequence). The CDR3 loop is CAWSVKDRANTEAFF. The DNA for the CDR3 is TGTGCCTGGAGTGTGAAGGACAGGGCGAACACTGAAGCTTTCTTT.

The rearrangement joins TRBV7-2 to TRBJ1-3, with TRBD1 as a possible D gene (6 bases). This CDR3 has 15 residues. Trimming shortened V by 5 bases and J by 0 bases, and 11 bases separated the two germline ends. The germline V gene has CDR1 SGHTA and CDR2 FQGNSA. The CDR3 DNA reads TGTGCCAGCAGCCCGGGACAAAACTCTGGAAACACCATATATTTT. It yields the protein CASSPGQNSGNTIYF.

This clone was seen a few times. The rearrangement uses TRBV7-8 and TRBJ2-5, with D possibly being TRBD1 (6 bases). Per germline, CDR1 SGHVS and CDR2 FQNEAQ. The germline V and J ends were trimmed by 5 bases and 3 bases, with 13 bases remaining between them. The CDR3 is 14 residues long. CDR3 amino acids: CASSAWDIEETQYF. The CDR3 DNA follows: TGTGCCAGCAGCGCGTGGGACATAGAAGAGACCCAGTACTTC.

The chain has TRBV7-2 and TRBJ1-3, with no clear D. V was clipped by 8 bases and J by 3 bases, with 11 bases between them. Germline lookup yields CDR1 SGHTA and CDR2 FQGNSA. This CDR3 has 13 residues. Written as DNA, the CDR3 is TGTGCCAGCCAAGGAGCCCGTGGAAACACCATATATTTT. Protein: CASQGARGNTIYF.

The chain couples TRBV9 to TRBJ2-5; 7 bases align to TRBD1. The CDR3 is made up of 14 amino acids. V was clipped by 4 bases and J by 5 bases; unmatched bases: 8. The V gene's germline CDR1 is SGDLS and CDR2 YYNGEE. The CDR3 is CASSPQGVMETQYF. Here the CDR3 DNA reads TGTGCCAGCAGCCCCCAGGGGGTTATGGAGACCCAGTACTTC.

This clone was picked up a small number of times. This chain uses TRBV27 with TRBJ1-1; D call uncertain. Germline lookup yields CDR1 MNHEY and CDR2 SMNVEV (reference sequence). Trimming cost V 3 bases and J 0 bases, with 20 bases left between them. The CDR3 totals 18 residues. The CDR3 loop is CASSFKPLPLNMNTEAFF. The CDR3 DNA is TGTGCCAGCAGTTTCAAACCATTGCCTCTAAATATGAACACTGAAGCTTTCTTT.

This chain joins TRBV4-1 and TRBJ2-1, with 12 bases identical to TRBD2. Losses at the gene ends were 2 bases for V and 4 bases for J; bases not matched to a gene: 9. This CDR3 spans 18 amino acids. The germline gives CDR1 MGHRA, CDR2 YSYEKL. This CDR3 is CASSQYRASGGAYNEQFF. For the CDR3, the DNA is TGCGCCAGCAGCCAATATAGGGCTAGCGGGGGGGCTTACAATGAGCAGTTCTTC.

The chain is built from TRBV29-1 and TRBJ1-2, with TRBD1 identical over 11 bases. The germline CDR1 and CDR2 sequences are SQVTM and ANQGSEA. The V and J ends lost 7 bases and 3 bases, in that order; junction bases with no gene match: 7. The CDR3 contains 14 residues. The CDR3 sequence is CSAEGTGGDYGYTF. Written as DNA, the CDR3 is TGCAGCGCGGAAGGGACAGGGGGTGACTATGGCTACACCTTC.

The chain links TRBV29-1 to TRBJ2-3; 8 bases line up with TRBD1. V dropped 7 bases and J dropped 5; count of bases not matched to a gene: 11. The CDR3 totals 14 residues. The V gene's germline CDR1 is SQVTM and CDR2 ANQGSEA. CDR3 amino acids: CSGTGTGMIDTQYF. As DNA, the CDR3 is TGCAGCGGGACCGGGACAGGAATGATAGATACGCAGTATTTT.

The J gene is TRBJ1-1, the V gene TRBV6-5; TRBD1 agrees at 9 bases. This CDR3 is 13 amino acids long. V shed 6 bases, J shed 3 bases, and the junction held 2 bases outside the gene matches. CDR1 is MNHEY, CDR2 SVGAGI, per germline. The CDR3 reads CASRTGGDTEAFF. CDR3 nucleotide sequence: TGTGCCAGCAGGACAGGGGGGGACACTGAAGCTTTCTTT.

The chain couples TRBV9 to TRBJ2-5, with 10 bases fitting TRBD2. Germline V CDR1 and CDR2: SGDLS, YYNGEE. This CDR3 contains 15 residues. Trimming took 3 bases from V and 2 from J; bases not matched to a gene: 4. CDR3 sequence: CASSASGGRQETQYF. The CDR3 DNA is TGTGCCAGCAGCGCTAGCGGGGGACGGCAAGAGACCCAGTACTTC.

The CDR3 reads CASSLGTRGGYEQYF. In DNA, the CDR3 is TGTGCCAGCAGCCTCGGAACTCGAGGAGGCTACGAGCAGTACTTC. The chain carries TRBV7-9 and TRBJ2-7; a possible D gene is TRBD2 (5 bases). The CDR3 extends over 15 amino acids. V gave up 5 bases and J gave up 3 bases, with 17 bases separating them. CDR1 is SEHNR and CDR2 is FQNEAQ in the germline V gene (reference sequence). Based on the CDR3 plus reference TRBV7-9 and TRBJ2-7, the full variable domain is DTGVSQNPRHKITKRGQNVTFRCDPISEHNRLYWYRQTLGQGPEFLTYFQNEAQLEKSRLLSDRFSAERPKGSFSTLEIQRTEQGDSAMYLCASSLGTRGGYEQYFGPGTRLTVT.

The chain has TRBV6-5 and TRBJ1-2, with a possible D match to TRBD1 (6 bases). The germline CDR1 and CDR2 sequences are MNHEY and SVGAGI. V was shortened by 11 bases and J by 4 bases, with 23 bases between the two germline ends. The CDR3 contains 15 residues. CDR3 sequence reads: CAAREGGASVYGYTF. Written as DNA, the CDR3 is TGTGCCGCCCGAGAGGGGGGGGCGTCGGTCTATGGCTACACCTTC.

This clone showed up just once. The chain is built from TRBV19 and TRBJ1-4; D is ambiguous. The CDR3 sequence is 16 residues long. In germline, CDR1 is LNHDA, CDR2 SQIVND (reference sequence). Deletions cut 4 bases from V and 0 bases from J, with 12 bases between. CDR3 sequence reads: CASSNFLRATNEKLFF. The DNA for the CDR3 is TGTGCCAGTAGTAATTTCCTTCGGGCAACTAATGAAAAACTGTTTTTT.

The chain is built from TRBV5-5 and TRBJ2-7; the match to TRBD1 covers 9 bases. The germline CDR1 and CDR2 sequences are SGHKS and YYEKEE (reference sequence). With V trimmed by 2 bases and J by 2 bases, 2 bases remained unmatched. The CDR3 consists of 14 residues. The CDR3 protein is CASSLQGAAYEQYF. In DNA, the CDR3 is TGTGCCAGCAGCTTACAGGGGGCGGCCTACGAGCAGTACTTC.

The chain links TRBV30 to TRBJ2-3; 11 bases fit TRBD1. The CDR3 length is 15 residues. Per germline, CDR1 GTSNPN and CDR2 SVGIG (reference sequence). J gave up 5 bases and V 4 bases, and 8 bases lay outside the gene matches. The CDR3 coding sequence is TGTGCCTGGAACCGGGACAGGGGGGTTAGAGATACGCAGTATTTT. Translation gives CAWNRDRGVRDTQYF.